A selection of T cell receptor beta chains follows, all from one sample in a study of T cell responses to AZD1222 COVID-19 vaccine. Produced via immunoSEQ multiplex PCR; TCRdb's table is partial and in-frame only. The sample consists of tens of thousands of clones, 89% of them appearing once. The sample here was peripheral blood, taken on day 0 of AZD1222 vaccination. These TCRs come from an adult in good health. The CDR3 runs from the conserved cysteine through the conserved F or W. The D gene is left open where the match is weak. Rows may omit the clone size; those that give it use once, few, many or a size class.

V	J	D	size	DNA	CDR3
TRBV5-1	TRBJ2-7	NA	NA	TGCGCCAGCAGCTTAACACCTAACCCCTACGAGCAGTACTTC	CASSLTPNPYEQYF
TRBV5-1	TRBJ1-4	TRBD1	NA	TGCGCCAGCAGCCCCCACAGGGGAAGCTTTGAAAAACTGTTTTTT	CASSPHRGSFEKLFF
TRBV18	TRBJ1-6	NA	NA	TGTGCCAGCAACACTACCCCAGGGAATGTTACTTATTCACCCCTCCACTTT	CASNTTPGNVTYSPLHF
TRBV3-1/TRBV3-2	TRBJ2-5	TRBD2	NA	TGTGCCAGCAGCCAAGATTGGCGGGGGCAAGAGACCCAGTACTTC	CASSQDWRGQETQYF
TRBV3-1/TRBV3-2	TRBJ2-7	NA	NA	TGTGCCAGCAGCCACTACGAGCAGTACTTC	CASSHYEQYF
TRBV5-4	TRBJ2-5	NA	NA	TGTGCCAGCAGCTCGGCGGCTGGGGCGCGAGGAGAGACCCAGTACTTC	CASSSAAGARGETQYF
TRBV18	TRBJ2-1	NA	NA	TGTGCCAGCTCACTCCCCTCCTACAATGAGCAGTTCTTC	CASSLPSYNEQFF
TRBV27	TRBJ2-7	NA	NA	TGTGCCAGCACTCCTCGCTGGGGGGTAGAATACGAGCAGTACTTC	CASTPRWGVEYEQYF
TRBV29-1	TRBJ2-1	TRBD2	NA	TGCAGCGTTCCCAGCGGGAGTTCGTCCTACAATGAGCAGTTCTTC	CSVPSGSSSYNEQFF
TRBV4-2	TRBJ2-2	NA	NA	TGTGCCAGCAGCCAAGTAGGGCAGGGCACCGGGGAGCTGTTTTTT	CASSQVGQGTGELFF
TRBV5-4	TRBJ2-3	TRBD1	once	TGTGCCAGCAGTCCCCGACAGGGCAACACAGATACGCAGTATTTT	CASSPRQGNTDTQYF
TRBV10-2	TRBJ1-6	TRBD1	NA	TGCGCCAGCAGGGGGACAGGCGGCAGTTCACCCCTCCACTTT	CASRGTGGSSPLHF
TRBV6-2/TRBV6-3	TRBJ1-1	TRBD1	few	TGTGCCAGCAGTTACTCGACAGGGACGGGCATGAACACTGAAGCTTTCTTT	CASSYSTGTGMNTEAFF
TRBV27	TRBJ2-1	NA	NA	TGTGCCAGCAGGGGACTGCTTAGCGGAGGACGGAATGAGCAGTTCTTC	CASRGLLSGGRNEQFF
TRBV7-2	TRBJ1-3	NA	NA	TGTGCCAGCAGCTTCCAGGGGAATTCAGGAAACACCATATATTTT	CASSFQGNSGNTIYF
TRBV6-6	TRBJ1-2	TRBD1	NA	TGTGCCAGCAGCCCGACAGGGGACTATGGCTACACCTTC	CASSPTGDYGYTF
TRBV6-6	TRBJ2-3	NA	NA	TGTGCCAGCAGGGATTCTGCAGATACGCAGTATTTT	CASRDSADTQYF
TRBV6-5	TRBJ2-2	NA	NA	TGTGCCAGCAGTTACCCGGGACACGGGGAGCTGTTTTTT	CASSYPGHGELFF
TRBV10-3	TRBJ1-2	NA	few	TGTGCCATCAGTGAGGATCCAGGAGGGGTTGTTAACTATGGCTACACCTTC	CAISEDPGGVVNYGYTF
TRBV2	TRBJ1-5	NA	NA	TGTGCCAGCAGCTACCGGATTGGGGCCGCCAATCAGCCCCAGCATTTT	CASSYRIGAANQPQHF
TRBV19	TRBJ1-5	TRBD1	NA	TGTGCCAGTACAACAGGGGGTCAGCCCCAGCATTTT	CASTTGGQPQHF
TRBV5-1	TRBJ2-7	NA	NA	TGCGCCAGCAGCCGAGAGATTGTGGACTACGAGCAGTACTTC	CASSREIVDYEQYF
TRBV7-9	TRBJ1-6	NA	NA	TGTGCCAGCAGCTTAAAGGGGGGGGGCAGTTCACCCCTCCACTTT	CASSLKGGGSSPLHF
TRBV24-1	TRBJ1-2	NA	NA	TGTGCCACCAGTGATTACCAAAAAGACTATGGCTACACCTTC	CATSDYQKDYGYTF
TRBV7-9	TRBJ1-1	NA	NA	TGTGCCAGCAGCACAGTCACGATTGAAGCTTTCTTT	CASSTVTIEAFF
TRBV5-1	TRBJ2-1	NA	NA	TGCGCCAGCAGGGTTAGCGCCTCCTACAATGAGCAGTTCTTC	CASRVSASYNEQFF
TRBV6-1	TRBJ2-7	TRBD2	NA	TGTGCCAGCAGTGAAGCGGGGACTAGCGGGAGTGTTGCCTACGAGCAGTACTTC	CASSEAGTSGSVAYEQYF
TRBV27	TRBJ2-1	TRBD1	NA	TGTGCCAGCAGTTTGAGACAGGGGTCCTACAATGAGCAGTTCTTC	CASSLRQGSYNEQFF
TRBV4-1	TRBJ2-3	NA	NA	TGCGCCAGCAGCCTCGGCGCTAGCACAGATACGCAGTATTTT	CASSLGASTDTQYF
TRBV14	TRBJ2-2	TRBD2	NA	TGTGCCAGCAGCCAAGATCGGAGGCTAGCGGCCCGGGCCGGGGAGCTGTTTTTT	CASSQDRRLAARAGELFF
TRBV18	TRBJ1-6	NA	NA	TGTGCCAGCTCACCATTCTTAGTTGGGACGGCGGGAGGGGGTAATTCACCCCTCCACTTT	CASSPFLVGTAGGGNSPLHF
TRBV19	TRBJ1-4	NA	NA	TGTGCCAGTAGTCCCTTGGGGCGTCGGATTAATGAAAAACTGTTTTTT	CASSPLGRRINEKLFF
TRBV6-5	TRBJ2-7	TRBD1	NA	TGTGCCAGCAGTCCTGGGGGGACAGGGGTTGACGAGCAGTACTTC	CASSPGGTGVDEQYF
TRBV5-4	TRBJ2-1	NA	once	TGTGCCAGCAGCTTAGGTCAGGGCGCATACAATGAGCAGTTCTTC	CASSLGQGAYNEQFF
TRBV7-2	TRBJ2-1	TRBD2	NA	TGTGCCAGCAGCTTGACTAGCGGACCGTACAATGAGCAGTTCTTC	CASSLTSGPYNEQFF
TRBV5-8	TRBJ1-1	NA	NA	TGTGCCAGCAGCTCTAGGACGGGCACTGAAGCTTTCTTT	CASSSRTGTEAFF
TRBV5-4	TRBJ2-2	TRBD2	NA	TGTGCCAGCAGCAAACCCGGGACTAGCGGGTTGAACACCGGGGAGCTGTTTTTT	CASSKPGTSGLNTGELFF
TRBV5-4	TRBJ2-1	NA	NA	TGTGCCAGCAGCCCCTCCGGCCGAACAGGGAGCTACAATGAGCAGTTCTTC	CASSPSGRTGSYNEQFF
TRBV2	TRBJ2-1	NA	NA	TGTGCCAGCAGCAGCTCGCTTGGGGGCTCAGCGGCGTACAATGAGCAGTTCTTC	CASSSSLGGSAAYNEQFF
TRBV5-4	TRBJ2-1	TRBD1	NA	TGTGCCAGCAGCTTAGGGACAGGGTACAACAATGAGCAGTTCTTC	CASSLGTGYNNEQFF
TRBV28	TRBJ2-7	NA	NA	TGTGCCAGCATAGCCCGGCTAGCGAATTACGAGCAGTACTTC	CASIARLANYEQYF
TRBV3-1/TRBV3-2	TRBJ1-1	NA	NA	TGTGCCAGCAGCTTTTCCGGGGGGGGCACTGAAGCTTTCTTT	CASSFSGGGTEAFF
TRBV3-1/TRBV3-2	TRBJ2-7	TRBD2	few	TGTGCCAGCAGCACCACGTTCCCTTTGACTAGCGGGAGGGCCGATCGTGAGCAGTACTTC	CASSTTFPLTSGRADREQYF
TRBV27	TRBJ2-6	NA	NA	TGTGCCAGCTCCTCGCAGGGTTACTCTGGGGCCAACGTCCTGACTTTC	CASSSQGYSGANVLTF
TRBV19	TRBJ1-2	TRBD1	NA	TGTGCCAGTAGTATGCTCGGACAGGGTGCGGTTCACACCTTC	CASSMLGQGAVHTF
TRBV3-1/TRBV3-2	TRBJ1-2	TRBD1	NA	TGTGCCAGCAGCCACCAGGGGGATCGCTATGGCTACACCTTC	CASSHQGDRYGYTF
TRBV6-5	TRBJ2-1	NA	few	TGTGCCAGCACCCGGCGAGTAATGAATGAGCAGTTCTTC	CASTRRVMNEQFF
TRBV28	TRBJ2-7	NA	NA	TGTGCCAGCAGTCCAGGACCCAACTACGAGCAGTACTTC	CASSPGPNYEQYF
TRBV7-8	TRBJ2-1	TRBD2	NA	TGTGCCAGCAGCTCGACTAGCGGGATCGGCAATGAGCAGTTCTTC	CASSSTSGIGNEQFF
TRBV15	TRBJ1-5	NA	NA	TGTGCCACCAGCAGAGGGGCAGGGGAGGGACAGCCCCAGCATTTT	CATSRGAGEGQPQHF
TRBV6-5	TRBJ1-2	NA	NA	TGTGCCAGCAGTTACGATCTAAACTATGGCTACACCTTC	CASSYDLNYGYTF
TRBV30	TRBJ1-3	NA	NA	TGTGCCTGGAGTAGGGGGGGCTCTGGAAACACCATATATTTT	CAWSRGGSGNTIYF
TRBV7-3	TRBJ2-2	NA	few	TGTGCCAGCAGCTTAATGGTAGCGGCCCCCGGGGAGCTGTTTTTT	CASSLMVAAPGELFF
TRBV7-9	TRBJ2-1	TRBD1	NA	TGTGCCAGCAGCTCAGCCCCTCGGGACAGCGGACAGCAGTTCTTC	CASSSAPRDSGQQFF
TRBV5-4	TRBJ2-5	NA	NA	TGTGCCAGCAGCTTGGCTGGCCTCGGGTCTGAGACCCAGTACTTC	CASSLAGLGSETQYF